This entry concerns a single T cell receptor (beta chain). Antigen: not known. Germline CDR1 reads LGHNA; CDR2 reads YSLEER. This CDR3 has 14 amino acids. Trimming shortened V by 1 base and J by 10 bases, and 16 bases separated the two germline ends. The sample is drawn from a study of beta chain features in type 1 diabetes. Study-wide results and caveats: Moderately but significantly shorter TCRB CDR3s were found in Type 1 diabetes patients in all four CD4+ subsets.

Expressed TCRB transcripts were sequenced because the entire RNA isolate underwent reverse transcription. Sequenced by immunoSEQ multiplex PCR; TCRdb stores in-frame clones only, minus some. This sample yields more than 95,000 clones, of which 15% to 20% are seen a single time; 2% to 3% belongs to the top ten. Sequencing input: central memory CD4+ T cells from blood. V and J are TRBV4-3 and TRBJ1-1; D is uncertain. The clonotype originates from a man younger than 35 with type 1 diabetes. Written as DNA, the CDR3 is TGCGCCAGCAGCCAAGTCCCAGCTGGGTCCGGAGCTTTCTTT. Translating it yields CASSQVPAGSGAFF.